This is a list of T cell receptor beta chains from one sample in a study of response to subunit inactivated influenza vaccine. TCRdb re-derived calls from the RT-PCR reads in MiXCR, one entry per CDR3 protein. The sample has roughly 630,000 distinct CDR3 sequences, approximately 14% seen once; the top ten hold 6.5% to 8%. The sequencing used PBMCs from blood, collected less than 15 days before vaccination. These TCRs come from a man aged 45-65 years who received an inactivated influenza vaccine. Each CDR3 is given without its conserved first and last residue.

J,V,CDR3
TRBJ2-7,TRBV5-1,ASWRRVPFPDEQY
TRBJ2-7,TRBV5-1,ASSFDRAREQY
TRBJ2-5,TRBV6-2/TRBV6-3,ASSYFSGGKTQY
TRBJ2-3,TRBV18,ASSPPNSRDTDTQY
TRBJ1-5,TRBV7-2,ASSLQEVQPQH
TRBJ1-2,TRBV28,ASSEGRPNYGYT
TRBJ2-1,TRBV15,ATSRDVGGEQF
TRBJ1-2,TRBV20-1,SATSKLTGYYGYT
TRBJ2-1,TRBV5-1,ASSWADNEQF
TRBJ1-1,TRBV5-1,ASTPDRAMNTEAF
TRBJ2-1,TRBV7-3,ASSLTGQLNNEQF
TRBJ2-7,TRBV7-2,ASSLGLREGYAYEQY
TRBJ2-3,TRBV10-3,AISESMPLRTSESTDTQY
TRBJ1-2,TRBV25-1,ASSDQGGRLDGYT
TRBJ2-7,TRBV6-2/TRBV6-3,ASNPDFIPYEQY
TRBJ1-6,TRBV7-9,ASSLGDRRGSPLH
TRBJ2-1,TRBV9,ASSANLAGGGYNEQF
TRBJ2-3,TRBV10-3,AISGAGVGDTQY
TRBJ2-5,TRBV29-1,SVSRHRQETQY
TRBJ1-3,TRBV12-3/TRBV12-4,ASSLDRGHGNTIY
TRBJ2-7,TRBV2,ASTLTSGEDEQY
TRBJ2-4,TRBV19,ASTPRPRDKNIQY
TRBJ2-1,TRBV29-1,SVEDRSNEQF
TRBJ2-2,TRBV10-3,AIPVRGGNTGELF